What follows describes a single TCR beta chain. This clonotype came up once. Its cognate antigen has yet to be identified. Per-base qualities were not stored, and no clone one base away is much larger. Single-read evidence is weak. The CDR3 covers 16 residues, taking in both the cysteine and the phenylalanine. The CDR3 DNA has 48 bases and is translated from base 1. V loses 7 bases at its end and J loses 4 bases; junction bases beyond the gene matches: 8. As encoded in the germline V gene, CDR1 is MNHNS while CDR2 is SASEGT. This entry belongs to a study of CD8+CD57+ T cells in acquired aplastic anemia (dated by TCRdb to the late 2010s). With respect to the entire study: Extracted DNA from sorted CD4+ and CD8+ cells averaged approximately 3.4 ug, ranging from roughly 0.17 to 30 ug. An average of roughly 10 million reads for CD4+ cells and 11 million to 12 million reads for CD8+ cells was obtained from healthy donor samples.

TCR repertoires of sorted CD4+ and CD8+ blood T cells from severe aplastic anemia patients and healthy subjects were deep-sequenced in the study. Ficoll-Paque density gradient centrifugation was used to isolate peripheral blood mononuclear cells. Before DNA was extracted, CD4+ and CD8+ T cells were sorted using either FACS or magnetic beads. Summary of the overall study and its limitations: Patients and healthy controls showed no significant difference in CD8+ Simpson's diversity (P=0.060). Some 30 CD8+ CDR3 sequences were shared between patients and controls but appeared highly expressed in patients and within their immunodominant clones.

TCR beta VDJ combination and CDR3 sequence profiling used genomic DNA as the template. An Illumina HiSeq 2000 was the platform used for TCR repertoire sequencing. The published analysis was carried out like this. Repertoires were assessed using TRBV/TRBJ rearrangement plots, CDR3 size and DJ length profiles, and Simpson's diversity index. The immunodominant clone was defined as the most abundant DNA sequence in deep sequencing data. CDR3 amino acid sequences were checked for sharing across subjects and were also compared against the VDJdb database and published repertoires. Through fastp at Q25 and MiXCR, TCRdb rebuilt clones from the public reads, retaining in-frame beta chains. Each CDR3 protein appears once, grouped with its most common genes and DNA. The V and J calls follow TCRdb's processing rather than the paper's. A total of approximately 380,000 distinct CDR3 sequences appear in this sample, about 70% of them only once. The top ten clones comprise approximately 3.9% of the sample.

Sequencing input: sorted CD4+, CD8+, or CD8+CD57+ T cells (not recorded which) from PBMCs. The receptor's source is a human donor in good health, serving as a control. The receptor chain draws on TRBV6-1 and TRBJ2-1; 12 junctional bases match TRBD2. The nucleotides read TGTGCCAGCACTCCCCGGACTAGCGGGACGTACAATGAGCAGTTCTTC. Its amino acids are CASTPRTSGTYNEQFF.